This T cell receptor (beta chain) was recovered during a study of blood T cell repertoires in COVID-19. Germline CDR1 is MNHEY and CDR2 is SMNVEV (reference sequence). The CDR3 spans 15 residues. V dropped 4 bases and J dropped 3; count of bases not matched to a gene: 7. Here immunoSEQ multiplex PCR was the method, and the copy in TCRdb shows in-frame clones only, minus some. The top ten hold about 2% of the sample, which has 200,000 to 300,000 clones, approximately 80% seen once. The clonotype was recovered from a man aged 35-49 years who had recovered from COVID-19. Input material: peripheral blood. The chain is built from TRBV27 and TRBJ2-3, with 7 nucleotides matching TRBD2. CDR3 residues: CASSSREFGTDTQYF. The CDR3 DNA sequence: TGTGCCAGCAGTTCGCGGGAGTTTGGAACAGATACGCAGTATTTT.